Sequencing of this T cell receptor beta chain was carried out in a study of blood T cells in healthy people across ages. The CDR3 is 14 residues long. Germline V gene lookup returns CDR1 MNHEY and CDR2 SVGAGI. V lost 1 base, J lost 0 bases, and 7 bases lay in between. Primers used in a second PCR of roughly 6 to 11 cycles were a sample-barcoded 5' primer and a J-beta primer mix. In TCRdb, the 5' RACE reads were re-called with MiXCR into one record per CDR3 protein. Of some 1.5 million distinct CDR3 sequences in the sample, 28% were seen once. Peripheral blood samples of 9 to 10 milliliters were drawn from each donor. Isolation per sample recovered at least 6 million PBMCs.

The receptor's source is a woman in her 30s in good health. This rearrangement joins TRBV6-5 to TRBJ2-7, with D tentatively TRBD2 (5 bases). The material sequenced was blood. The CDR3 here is CASSYYGDSYEQYF. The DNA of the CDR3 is TGTGCCAGCAGTTACTACGGGGACTCCTACGAGCAGTACTTC.